This T cell receptor beta chain was retrieved from a study of shared clonotypes between healthy human individuals. Study findings and constraints: The sole specimen, blood, was sampled, and tissue repertoires likely differ.

Naive CD8 cells, CD45RO-negative and positively selected for CCR7, excluded terminally differentiated effector memory CD45RA+ cells. Data came from immunoSEQ multiplex PCR; TCRdb stores just in-frame clones and leaves some out. Of 2 million to 2.5 million clones listed, about 93% are singletons. With regard to this clone: The target antigen is unknown.

The CDR3 totals 15 residues. This chain uses TRBV21-1 with TRBJ2-7; TRBD2, the table's D call, lacks a check against the DNA. TRBV21-1 corresponds to a pseudogene. The TCR was taken from a man between 18 and 29 years old in good health. Some clones in this sample may be carry-over from other donors' samples. Sequenced sample: naive CD8+ T cells from PBMCs. CDR3 sequence (DNA): TGTGCCAGCAGCGACCCAAAGCGGGAGGGCCACGAGCAGTACTTC. It translates to CASSDPKREGHEQYF.